This T cell receptor (beta chain) was recorded in a study of cytomegalovirus exposure and HLA in healthy donors. Study in general: The approximately 120 million unique TCR beta sequences, from about 180 million T cells, were found by an earlier analysis.

Whole-study findings and limits: Later work associated roughly 15,000 TCR beta sequences with HLA alleles at 0.05 false discovery rate. Follow-up analysis later connected one missense variant in DCLRE1C with trimming of TCR beta V- and J-genes.

Comment on this clone: Its antigen is undetermined.

The ends lost 2 bases at V and 6 bases at J; junction bases unmatched: 8. The CDR3 consists of 15 residues. In germline, CDR1 is SGHRS, CDR2 YFSETQ. It was with 60 Vbeta and 13 Jbeta primers that the PCR ran. Sequenced by immunoSEQ multiplex PCR; TCRdb stores in-frame clones only, minus some. The table shows about 180,000 clones, with roughly 87% occurring only once. Input material: PBMCs. The genes are TRBV5-1 and TRBJ2-3, with 8 positions matching TRBD2. This clonotype was sampled from a man between 35 and 55 years old in good health and CMV-seronegative. The CDR3 protein is CASSLRAGAGDTQYF. CDR3 coding DNA: TGCGCCAGCAGCTTAAGAGCGGGGGCCGGGGATACGCAGTATTTT.